These T cell receptor beta chains were read from a single sample in a study of T cell repertoires in cytomegalovirus infection. TCRdb re-called the reads with MiXCR, one entry per CDR3 protein. The sample holds 150,000 to 190,000 distinct CDR3 sequences, less than 25% seen once. Sequencing was done on a sample of PBMCs. Every receptor here comes from a human donor in good health (CMV status not recorded). Some clones in this sample may be carry-over from other donors' samples. CDR3s include the opening cysteine and the closing phenylalanine or tryptophan. D genes are given only for firm matches. Rows may omit the clone size; those that give it use once, few, many or a size class.

clone size: few
J gene: TRBJ2-6
V gene: TRBV5-4
D gene: .
CDR3 protein: CASSRDGGSGANVLTF
CDR3 DNA: TGTGCCAGCAGCCGGGACGGGGGCTCTGGGGCCAACGTCCTGACTTTC

clone size: once
J gene: TRBJ2-7
V gene: TRBV7-2
D gene: .
CDR3 protein: CASSLEAGRHEQYF
CDR3 DNA: TGTGCCAGCAGCTTAGAAGCCGGGCGGCACGAGCAGTACTTC

clone size: few
J gene: TRBJ1-1
V gene: TRBV7-6
D gene: .
CDR3 protein: CASSLPDEAFF
CDR3 DNA: TGTGCCAGCAGCTTACCAGATGAAGCTTTCTTT

clone size: .
J gene: TRBJ2-3
V gene: TRBV6-5
D gene: TRBD2
CDR3 protein: CASSATSGSADMQYF
CDR3 DNA: TGTGCCAGCAGTGCGACTAGCGGGAGTGCAGATATGCAGTATTTT

clone size: .
J gene: TRBJ1-6
V gene: TRBV6-5
D gene: .
CDR3 protein: CASSRGGALGSPLHF
CDR3 DNA: TGTGCCAGCAGCCGTGGTGGGGCCCTGGGTTCACCCCTCCACTTT

clone size: few
J gene: TRBJ2-1
V gene: TRBV6-5
D gene: .
CDR3 protein: CASSYVEGADEQFF
CDR3 DNA: TGTGCCAGCAGTTACGTGGAGGGGGCCGATGAGCAGTTCTTC

clone size: .
J gene: TRBJ1-6
V gene: TRBV28
D gene: TRBD1
CDR3 protein: CASSPRDRVNSPLHF
CDR3 DNA: TGTGCCAGCAGTCCTCGGGACAGGGTCAATTCACCCCTCCACTTT

clone size: many
J gene: TRBJ1-1
V gene: TRBV5-8
D gene: .
CDR3 protein: CASSSYTEAFF
CDR3 DNA: TGTGCCAGCAGTTCCTACACTGAAGCTTTCTTT

clone size: few
J gene: TRBJ2-2
V gene: TRBV29-1
D gene: .
CDR3 protein: CSVASGKNTGELFF
CDR3 DNA: TGCAGCGTGGCTTCCGGGAAGAACACCGGGGAGCTGTTTTTT

clone size: few
J gene: TRBJ1-5
V gene: TRBV29-1
D gene: .
CDR3 protein: CSVSPGPNQPQHF
CDR3 DNA: TGCAGCGTTTCTCCAGGGCCGAATCAGCCCCAGCATTTT

clone size: .
J gene: TRBJ1-5
V gene: TRBV2
D gene: TRBD1
CDR3 protein: CASETGTGDQPQHF
CDR3 DNA: TGTGCCAGCGAAACCGGGACAGGGGATCAGCCCCAGCATTTT

clone size: few
J gene: TRBJ2-5
V gene: TRBV2
D gene: .
CDR3 protein: CASSADGGSRETQYF
CDR3 DNA: TGTGCCAGCAGTGCTGACGGGGGAAGTCGAGAGACCCAGTACTTC

clone size: many
J gene: TRBJ1-4
V gene: TRBV6-6
D gene: .
CDR3 protein: CASSDDTLATNEKLFF
CDR3 DNA: TGTGCCAGCAGTGACGACACTCTCGCAACTAATGAAAAACTGTTTTTT

clone size: .
J gene: TRBJ1-1
V gene: TRBV5-1
D gene: .
CDR3 protein: CASKQNTEAFF
CDR3 DNA: TGCGCCAGCAAGCAGAACACTGAAGCTTTCTTT

clone size: many
J gene: TRBJ2-7
V gene: TRBV7-9
D gene: .
CDR3 protein: CASSGTMDYEQYF
CDR3 DNA: TGTGCCAGTTCCGGGACAATGGACTACGAGCAGTACTTC

clone size: few
J gene: TRBJ2-5
V gene: TRBV7-8
D gene: .
CDR3 protein: CASSSGVRAQETQYF
CDR3 DNA: TGTGCCAGCAGCTCCGGGGTGAGGGCGCAAGAGACCCAGTACTTC

clone size: many
J gene: TRBJ1-5
V gene: TRBV7-8
D gene: .
CDR3 protein: CASSPGRGWWQPQHF
CDR3 DNA: TGTGCCAGCAGCCCCGGAAGGGGGTGGTGGCAGCCCCAGCATTTT

clone size: .
J gene: TRBJ2-7
V gene: TRBV29-1
D gene: .
CDR3 protein: CSGTGKRRGVYYEQYF
CDR3 DNA: TGCAGCGGGACGGGGAAGAGGAGGGGGGTCTACTACGAGCAGTACTTC

clone size: .
J gene: TRBJ2-3
V gene: TRBV20-1
D gene: TRBD2
CDR3 protein: CSATRSGGTTDTQYF
CDR3 DNA: TGCAGTGCTACAAGATCGGGGGGAACTACAGATACGCAGTATTTT